A selection of T cell receptor beta chains follows, all from one sample in a study of blood T cell repertoires in COVID-19. Sequencing used immunoSEQ multiplex PCR; TCRdb keeps in-frame clones, though not all of them. The sample contains approximately 170,000 clones, more than 65% of which appear only once. Sequenced material: peripheral blood. These receptors all stem from a woman older than 75 with active or convalescent COVID-19. The CDR3 runs from the conserved cysteine through the conserved F or W. The order of the fields is V gene, D gene, J gene, CDR3 protein. A D gene is named only where the DNA matches it firmly.

V gene: TRBV2
D gene: -
J gene: TRBJ1-3
CDR3 protein: CASSRDISGNTIYF

V gene: TRBV3-1/TRBV3-2
D gene: -
J gene: TRBJ2-3
CDR3 protein: CASSRSTDTQYF

V gene: TRBV7-9
D gene: -
J gene: TRBJ1-1
CDR3 protein: CASSLDGRTEAFF

V gene: TRBV5-1
D gene: -
J gene: TRBJ2-5
CDR3 protein: CASSLEGEETQYF

V gene: TRBV28
D gene: -
J gene: TRBJ1-3
CDR3 protein: CASKTAGGNTIYF

V gene: TRBV6-4
D gene: -
J gene: TRBJ1-4
CDR3 protein: CASSLTLNEKLFF

V gene: TRBV6-5
D gene: TRBD1
J gene: TRBJ1-2
CDR3 protein: CASRNRGPNYGYTF

V gene: TRBV5-1
D gene: TRBD2
J gene: TRBJ2-1
CDR3 protein: CASSLGLANEQFF

V gene: TRBV10-1
D gene: TRBD1
J gene: TRBJ2-7
CDR3 protein: CASSDSRDSDYEQYF

V gene: TRBV7-2
D gene: -
J gene: TRBJ2-5
CDR3 protein: CASSLFGGRETQYF

V gene: TRBV7-9
D gene: TRBD2
J gene: TRBJ2-4
CDR3 protein: CASSLGGAGDIQYF

V gene: TRBV2
D gene: -
J gene: TRBJ1-5
CDR3 protein: CASAGYRDQPQHF

V gene: TRBV11-2
D gene: -
J gene: TRBJ2-1
CDR3 protein: CASRSDLGGNEQFF

V gene: TRBV24-1
D gene: TRBD1
J gene: TRBJ1-4
CDR3 protein: CATQGEVSEKLFF

V gene: TRBV15
D gene: -
J gene: TRBJ1-1
CDR3 protein: CATARNRNTEAFF

V gene: TRBV13
D gene: -
J gene: TRBJ2-7
CDR3 protein: CASSLDKLAGQYF

V gene: TRBV25-1
D gene: -
J gene: TRBJ1-1
CDR3 protein: CASSGQTNTEAFF

V gene: TRBV7-6
D gene: TRBD2
J gene: TRBJ2-3
CDR3 protein: CASSLPRTSGRADTQYF

V gene: TRBV9
D gene: -
J gene: TRBJ1-3
CDR3 protein: CASSVVSSGESGNTIYF

V gene: TRBV6-5
D gene: TRBD1
J gene: TRBJ1-2
CDR3 protein: CASSTWTGVNYGYTF

V gene: TRBV4-1
D gene: TRBD2
J gene: TRBJ2-3
CDR3 protein: CASSPRGSGGDTQYF

V gene: TRBV5-1
D gene: TRBD2
J gene: TRBJ2-2
CDR3 protein: CASSGLAGADGELFF

V gene: TRBV7-3
D gene: -
J gene: TRBJ2-6
CDR3 protein: CASSPPRGSGANVLTF